This T cell receptor (beta chain) emerged from a study of cytomegalovirus exposure and HLA in healthy donors. The germline gives CDR1 LGHNA, CDR2 YSLEER. Between the trimmed V and J ends, which lost 0 bases and 3 bases, there was a span of 9 bases. The CDR3 spans 14 residues. While the first cohort had 600 to 850 subjects, the donors belonged to the separate validation cohort of about 110 subjects. TCRdb keeps only in-frame clones here, not all; method: immunoSEQ multiplex PCR. The sample carries roughly 180,000 clones, around nine tenths recorded once. Study conclusions and caveats: Listed as cytomegalovirus-associated were 150 or so TCR beta chains. Cytomegalovirus status was reportedly diagnosed by the classifier with high sensitivity and specificity.

As concerns this clone: The antigen is not known.

The specimen was PBMCs. This rearrangement joins TRBV4-3 to TRBJ2-7; D is uncertain. The source is a young man in good health and CMV-seropositive. CDR3 residues: CASSQDLGYYEQYF. The CDR3 DNA follows: TGCGCCAGCAGCCAAGATTTAGGGTACTACGAGCAGTACTTC.